These 20 T cell receptor beta chains were sequenced from one sample in a study of blood T cell repertoires in COVID-19. The method was immunoSEQ multiplex PCR; TCRdb's version includes in-frame clones alone and lacks a portion of them. The repertoire holds some 170,000 clones, with 85% to 95% as singletons. Input material: peripheral blood. The receptors stem from a woman aged 60 to 75 with COVID-19, enrolled during active disease.

This chain uses TRBV19 with TRBJ1-1; weak D call: TRBD1 (6 bases). The CDR3 runs 13 residues. With 3 bases removed from V and 3 bases from J, the gap between germline ends came to 8 bases. The V gene's germline CDR1 is LNHDA and CDR2 SQIVND (reference sequence). CDR3 sequence reads: CASSISGDTEAFF. CDR3 DNA sequence: TGTGCCAGTAGTATCTCAGGGGACACTGAAGCTTTCTTT.

The CDR3 sequence: CASARGESEAFF. The CDR3 nucleotides read TGTGCCAGCGCCCGCGGGGAGTCTGAAGCTTTCTTT. The chain recombines TRBV5-8 with TRBJ1-1; D remains ambiguous. The length of the CDR3 is 12 residues. Germline-derived CDR1 and CDR2 are SGHTS and YDEGEE. V lost 7 bases to trimming and J lost 6 bases, with 13 bases between them.

The chain joins TRBV7-3 to TRBJ2-3; TRBD2 is a possible D gene (6 bases). This CDR3 comprises 14 residues. Between the trimmed V and J ends, which lost 5 bases and 5 bases, there was a span of 14 bases. The germline gives CDR1 SGHTA, CDR2 FQGTGA. CDR3 DNA sequence: TGTGCCAGCAGCCCCCCCGGGGGTAGAGATACGCAGTATTTT. Translation: CASSPPGGRDTQYF.

The V call is TRBV9, the J call TRBJ1-1, with D possibly matching TRBD1 (5 bases). Germline assignment: CDR1 SGDLS and CDR2 YYNGEE. The V and J ends lost 3 bases and 0 bases respectively, with 12 bases between them. This CDR3 contains 15 residues. The DNA for the CDR3 is TGTGCCAGCAGCGGTCCGGGGGGAATGAACACTGAAGCTTTCTTT. Encoded protein: CASSGPGGMNTEAFF.

The V call is TRBV6-1, the J call TRBJ1-2; no firm D call. Germline lookup yields CDR1 MNHNS and CDR2 SASEGT. This CDR3 has 14 amino acids. The V and J ends lost 0 bases and 5 bases respectively, with 10 bases between them. For the CDR3, the DNA is TGTGCCAGCAGTGAAGCGGTCCGCGGGTATGGCTACACCTTC. It translates to CASSEAVRGYGYTF.

V is TRBV6-2 or TRBV6-3 and J is TRBJ1-2; D gene uncertain. The length of the CDR3 is 13 residues. From germline, CDR1 is MNHEY and CDR2 SVGEGT. Trimming removed 2 bases at V and 5 bases at J, with 9 bases between. The DNA for the CDR3 is TGTGCCAGCAGTTACGCCCACACGTATGGCTACACCTTC. Translated, it gives CASSYAHTYGYTF.

V usage is TRBV6-1 and J usage is TRBJ1-5; D may be TRBD1 (6 bases). V was trimmed by 2 bases and J by 4 bases, leaving 15 bases between them. Looked up from germline, CDR1 is MNHNS and CDR2 is SASEGT. This CDR3 is built from 16 residues. For the CDR3, the DNA is TGTGCCAGCAGTGAACAGCCCGAACAGGGTAATCAGCCCCAGCATTTT. Amino acids: CASSEQPEQGNQPQHF.

This chain uses TRBV4-2 with TRBJ1-1; a possible D gene is TRBD1 (6 bases). This CDR3 comprises 17 residues. Germline CDR1 reads LGHNA; CDR2 reads YNFKEQ. V lost 1 base to trimming and J lost 0 bases, with 15 bases between them. The CDR3 coding sequence is TGTGCCAGCAGCCAAGTTGGGGGGGGGCTAATGAACACTGAAGCTTTCTTT. Translated, it gives CASSQVGGGLMNTEAFF.

V gene TRBV7-9 combines with J gene TRBJ1-5; TRBD1 matches at 7 bases. CDR1 and CDR2 from the germline V gene are SEHNR and FQNEAQ (reference sequence). Trimming took 5 bases from V and 6 from J; bases not matched to a gene: 10. The CDR3 is 15 residues long. In nucleotides, the CDR3 is TGTGCCAGCAGCCCCTTGGGACAGTTAACTCAGCCCCAGCATTTT. It codes for CASSPLGQLTQPQHF.

The chain's CDR3 is CASSDLQLGNTIYF. For the CDR3, the DNA is TGTGCCAGCAGTGACCTACAGCTCGGAAACACCATATATTTT. The V and J genes are TRBV25-1 and TRBJ1-3; D call uncertain. The germline V and J ends were trimmed by 3 bases and 4 bases, with 10 bases remaining between them. The germline V gene encodes CDR1 MGHDK and CDR2 SYGVNS. The CDR3 is 14 amino acids.

The chain carries TRBV7-9 and TRBJ2-2, with 7 bases aligning to TRBD1. J gave up 7 bases and V 5 bases, and 1 base lay outside the gene matches. Germline-derived CDR1 and CDR2 are SEHNR and FQNEAQ (reference sequence). CDR3 length: 12 amino acids. CDR3 loop: CASSRTGGELFF. CDR3 coding DNA: TGTGCCAGCAGCCGGACAGGCGGGGAGCTGTTTTTT.

V is TRBV5-1 and J is TRBJ2-5; 8 positions match TRBD1. Per the germline V gene, CDR1 is SGHRS and CDR2 is YFSETQ. The CDR3 contains 16 residues. The ends lost 0 bases at V and 4 bases at J; junction bases unmatched: 8. The CDR3: CASSLAVGQGGETQYF. The CDR3 nucleotides read TGCGCCAGCAGCTTGGCCGTAGGACAGGGAGGAGAGACCCAGTACTTC.

This chain uses TRBV29-1 with TRBJ1-4, with D perhaps TRBD1 (5 bases). The CDR3 runs to 13 residues. Germline assignment: CDR1 SQVTM and CDR2 ANQGSEA. Trimming cost V 6 bases and J 0 bases, with 8 bases left between them. The CDR3 here is CSVKGPTNEKLFF. CDR3 DNA: TGCAGCGTGAAGGGGCCAACTAATGAAAAACTGTTTTTT.

This clone was detected a few times. V usage is TRBV25-1 and J usage is TRBJ1-2; D is possibly TRBD1 (5 bases). Trimming left V 1 base short and J 4 bases short, with 16 bases between. This CDR3 has 16 residues. Germline V gene data show CDR1 as MGHDK and CDR2 as SYGVNS. CDR3 region: CASSESLGAGGYGYTF. CDR3 nucleotide sequence: TGTGCCAGCAGTGAATCTCTCGGGGCGGGAGGCTATGGCTACACCTTC.

V usage is TRBV9 and J usage is TRBJ2-3; 15 positions match TRBD2. The CDR3 covers 17 residues. Germline-derived CDR1 and CDR2 are SGDLS and YYNGEE. V was pared by 4 bases and J by 4 bases, with 7 bases of the junction left unmatched. CDR3 region: CASSPRTSGGVADTQYF. The DNA for the CDR3 is TGTGCCAGCAGCCCCAGGACTAGCGGGGGGGTGGCAGATACGCAGTATTTT.

This rearrangement joins TRBV3-1 (or the pseudogene TRBV3-2) to TRBJ1-4; TRBD1 might be the D (5 bases). The germline gives CDR1 LGHDT, CDR2 YNNKEL (reference sequence). Trimming shortened V by 5 bases and J by 12 bases, and 19 bases separated the two germline ends. CDR3 length equals 14 residues. In DNA, the CDR3 is TGTGCCAGCAGCTTACCTGGGCCAGGGAGGGAACTGTTTTTT. Residues: CASSLPGPGRELFF.

This chain joins TRBV19 and TRBJ1-1; D unresolved. V was clipped by 2 bases and J by 2 bases, with 9 bases between them. The CDR3 runs 14 residues. CDR1 and CDR2 (germline): LNHDA, SQIVND (reference sequence). The DNA for the CDR3 is TGTGCCAGTAGTATACAGAACCAAAACACTGAAGCTTTCTTT. Amino acid sequence: CASSIQNQNTEAFF.

The genes are TRBV18 and TRBJ1-1; TRBD1 is a possible D gene (5 bases). The CDR3 is made up of 17 amino acids. Germline values: CDR1 KGHSH, CDR2 LQKENI. V lost 2 bases and J lost 0, with 16 bases in between. The CDR3 sequence is CASSPTWAGSMNTEAFF. The CDR3 region has the DNA TGTGCCAGCTCACCAACCTGGGCAGGGTCCATGAACACTGAAGCTTTCTTT.

In its sample, this clone was seen once. The V and J genes are TRBV27 and TRBJ1-5; D is perhaps TRBD1 (6 bases). V was trimmed by 8 bases and J by 6 bases, leaving 20 bases between them. CDR3 length equals 15 residues. Looked up from germline, CDR1 is MNHEY and CDR2 is SMNVEV (reference sequence). In DNA form, the CDR3 reads TGTGCCAGCTCTCGGCGTTGGGGGCTAGGTCAGCCCCAGCATTTT. Its translation is CASSRRWGLGQPQHF.

This clone was counted a single time. This chain joins TRBV19 and TRBJ2-4, with D perhaps TRBD1 (5 bases). There are 16 residues in the CDR3. CDR1 is LNHDA, CDR2 SQIVND, per germline (reference sequence). Trimming removed 5 bases from V and 0 bases from J, with 14 bases in between. DNA of the CDR3: TGTGCCAGTAGTCCCTTTTTGACAGTAGCCAAAAACATTCAGTACTTC. This sequence encodes CASSPFLTVAKNIQYF.